These 32 T cell receptor beta chains were sequenced from one sample in a study of T cell repertoires in cytomegalovirus infection. No antigen is known for these receptors. TCRdb called the reads again in MiXCR, with one record for every CDR3 protein. The table includes 650,000 to 850,000 distinct CDR3 sequences, roughly 29% detected once. The sequencing here drew on cultured CD8+ T cells from PBMCs, taken from culture after CMV antigen stimulation. These TCRs come from a human donor in good health (CMV status not recorded). Some clones in this sample may be carry-over from other donors' samples.

V gene TRBV7-9 combines with J gene TRBJ1-1; 10 bases align to TRBD1. After removal of 5 bases from V and 8 bases from J, the junction contained 5 bases not matched to a gene. CDR1 is SEHNR and CDR2 is FQNEAQ in the germline V gene (reference sequence). The CDR3 contains 13 residues. The CDR3 protein is CASSMTGGGEAFF. For the CDR3, the DNA is TGTGCCAGCAGCATGACAGGGGGCGGCGAAGCTTTCTTT.

V usage is TRBV6-5 and J usage is TRBJ2-5; TRBD2 agrees at 7 bases. The germline gives CDR1 MNHEY, CDR2 SVGAGI. V lost 5 bases, J lost 6 bases, and 9 bases stayed unmatched. The CDR3 covers 14 residues. The CDR3 loop is CASSLASGPQTQYF. CDR3 DNA: TGTGCCAGCAGTCTGGCTAGCGGACCGCAGACCCAGTACTTC.

This clonotype has more than one count but fewer than ten. The chain uses TRBV29-1 and TRBJ2-3; maybe TRBD2 (5 bases). CDR3 length equals 14 residues. V was cut by 4 bases and J by 0 bases, with 11 bases left in between. Germline V CDR1 and CDR2: SQVTM, ANQGSEA. The DNA for the CDR3 is TGCAGCGTTGTATCCTGGACTAGCACAGATACGCAGTATTTT. As protein: CSVVSWTSTDTQYF.

This clonotype was seen more than once but under ten times. The rearrangement joins TRBV12-3 or TRBV12-4 to TRBJ1-2; D perhaps matches TRBD1 (5 bases). The CDR3 extends over 15 amino acids. Trimming pared 8 bases from V and 0 bases from J, leaving 16 bases between. Here the CDR3 reads CASGVGRPSNYGYTF. CDR3 bases: TGTGCCAGCGGCGTGGGGCGGCCCTCTAACTATGGCTACACCTTC.

This clonotype was detected only a few times. One end of the junction is discordant with germline, which a read error may explain. The chain has TRBV7-4 and TRBJ2-3; 9 bases fit TRBD2. This CDR3 comprises 14 residues. Germline V gives CDR1 SGHVT, CDR2 SQSDAQ. CDR3 sequence (DNA): TGTGCCAGCAGCTCCGGGACTAGCAGAGATACGCAGTATTTT. Translating gives CASSSGTSRDTQYF. Using reference TRBV7-4 and TRBJ2-3 for the parts outside the CDR3, the full variable domain is GAGVSQSPRYKVAKRGRDVALRCDSISGHVTLYWYRQTLGQGSEVLTYSQSDAQRDKSGRPSGRFSAERPERSVSTLKIQRTEQGDSAVYLCASSSGTSRDTQYFGPGTRLTVL.

This clonotype was observed many times. The rearrangement links TRBV7-6 to TRBJ1-6; TRBD1 matches at 7 bases. The germline CDR1 and CDR2 sequences are SGHVS and FNYEAQ. Unmatched junction bases numbered 5, after V lost 0 bases and J lost 9 bases. The CDR3 loop spans 15 amino acids. CDR3 sequence: CASSLAGAGGSPLHF. The CDR3 region has the DNA TGTGCCAGCAGCTTAGCTGGGGCAGGGGGTTCACCCCTCCACTTT.

This clonotype appeared a few times. This rearrangement joins TRBV27 to TRBJ2-1; 9 nucleotides agree with TRBD2. This CDR3 contains 14 residues. From germline, CDR1 is MNHEY and CDR2 SMNVEV (reference sequence). The V segment lost 2 bases and the J segment 13 bases; nucleotides outside the gene matches: 9. Here the CDR3 reads CASSLGGGGAGQFF. CDR3 coding DNA: TGTGCCAGCAGTTTAGGGGGCGGGGGGGCTGGACAGTTCTTC.

The chain carries TRBV5-6 and TRBJ1-4, with D possibly matching TRBD1 (5 bases). The CDR3 runs to 14 residues. Germline CDR1 and CDR2: SGHDT and YYEEEE. Deletions cut 4 bases from V and 7 bases from J, with 14 bases between. CDR3 nucleotides: TGTGCCAGCAGCCCGGGACTCTGGGCTGAAAAACTGTTTTTT. It specifies CASSPGLWAEKLFF. Full variable domain (outside the CDR3, taken from reference TRBV5-6 and TRBJ1-4): DAGVTQSPTHLIKTRGQQVTLRCSPKSGHDTVSWYQQALGQGPQFIFQYYEEEERQRGNFPDRFSGHQFPNYSSELNVNALLLGDSALYLCASSPGLWAEKLFFGSGTQLSVL.

The chain joins TRBV12-3 or TRBV12-4 to TRBJ2-1; a possible D gene is TRBD2 (7 bases). The CDR3 has 15 amino acids. The ends were cut back, 7 bases at V and 2 bases at J, with 15 bases in the middle. CDR3 sequence: CASKGGDPPYNEQFF. The CDR3, as DNA: TGTGCCAGCAAGGGGGGGGACCCCCCCTACAATGAGCAGTTCTTC.

The chain carries TRBV20-1 and TRBJ1-2; D gene unclear. The CDR3 totals 17 residues. Trimming stripped 0 bases from V and 0 bases from J, with 17 bases between. Germline values: CDR1 DFQATT, CDR2 SNEGSKA (reference sequence). CDR3 coding DNA: TGCAGTGCTAGAGATTTAAGCGACAAGGGAACTAACTATGGCTACACCTTC. It specifies CSARDLSDKGTNYGYTF.

The chain combines TRBV6-1 with TRBJ1-1; maybe TRBD1 (5 bases). This CDR3 contains 16 residues. The germline V and J ends were trimmed by 3 bases and 5 bases, with 19 bases remaining between them. The germline gives CDR1 MNHNS, CDR2 SASEGT. CDR3 sequence: CASSERLLGGSTEAFF. Here the CDR3 DNA reads TGTGCCAGCAGTGAGCGCCTTCTTGGGGGGAGTACTGAAGCTTTCTTT.

The rearrangement links TRBV10-3 to TRBJ2-3; TRBD2 agrees at 10 bases. V was pared by 11 bases and J by 2 bases, with 4 bases of the junction left unmatched. The length of the CDR3 is 13 residues. Germline V gives CDR1 ENHRY, CDR2 SYGVKD. The CDR3 is CAVLAGTTDTQYF. CDR3 DNA sequence: TGTGCCGTACTAGCGGGGACCACAGATACGCAGTATTTT.

This clonotype appeared once. The chain links TRBV6-5 to TRBJ1-6, with TRBD1 as a possible D gene (5 bases). Between the trimmed V and J ends, which lost 8 bases and 8 bases, there was a span of 19 bases. CDR1 is MNHEY, CDR2 SVGAGI, per germline. The length of the CDR3 is 15 residues. The CDR3 region is CASGRDSGGDSPLHF. CDR3 sequence (DNA): TGTGCCAGCGGAAGGGACTCCGGTGGGGATTCACCCCTCCACTTT.

The CDR3 nucleotides read TGTGCCAGCAGTGACCCTGGACAGGGTAGTAATTCACCCCTCCACTTT. Translation: CASSDPGQGSNSPLHF. The gene calls are TRBV2 and TRBJ1-6, with 8 bases that match TRBD1. The junction had 7 bases not matched to a gene; V was cut back by 3 bases and J by 6 bases. CDR1 and CDR2 (germline): SNHLY, FYNNEI. There are 16 residues in the CDR3.

This clonotype was seen a few times. The chain is built from TRBV19 and TRBJ2-5, with D tentatively TRBD2 (6 bases). Trimming shortened V by 4 bases and J by 5 bases, and 23 bases separated the two germline ends. There are 17 residues in the CDR3. CDR1 and CDR2 (germline): LNHDA, SQIVND (reference sequence). The CDR3 protein is CASSRRRGEVNSETQYF. DNA of the CDR3: TGTGCCAGTAGTAGACGACGCGGGGAGGTGAATAGTGAGACCCAGTACTTC.

A few counts support this clonotype. This chain uses TRBV20-1 with TRBJ1-4, with 7 bases fitting TRBD1. The J segment lost 4 bases and the V segment lost 0 bases, leaving 5 bases of the junction unmatched. The CDR3 runs to 15 residues. Germline V gene sequence: CDR1 DFQATT, CDR2 SNEGSKA (reference sequence). CDR3 region: CSARDGQAGNEKLFF. CDR3 sequence (DNA): TGCAGTGCTAGAGACGGACAGGCCGGTAATGAAAAACTGTTTTTT.

The chain links TRBV25-1 to TRBJ2-3; TRBD1 matches 8 bases. V lost 3 bases, J lost 5 bases, and 10 bases stayed unmatched. The CDR3 has 16 amino acids. Per germline, CDR1 MGHDK and CDR2 SYGVNS. CDR3: CASSDEGQASEDTQYF. CDR3 bases: TGTGCCAGCAGTGATGAGGGACAGGCGTCGGAAGATACGCAGTATTTT.

This rearrangement joins TRBV7-6 to TRBJ1-3; D not resolved. The ends were cut back, 5 bases at V and 1 base at J, with 12 bases in the middle. This CDR3 is 15 amino acids long. Per the germline V gene, CDR1 is SGHVS and CDR2 is FNYEAQ. CDR3 bases: TGTGCCAGCAGCGAAGTGTCGGGTTCTGGAAACACCATATATTTT. Translation: CASSEVSGSGNTIYF.

This clonotype was seen repeatedly, ten times or more. A read error may account for a junction end that differs from germline. The chain carries TRBV7-7 and TRBJ2-7; 7 bases align to TRBD2. Germline V gene data show CDR1 as SSHAT and CDR2 as FNYEAQ (reference sequence). The CDR3 length is 14 residues. CDR3: CASSPGGSSYEQYF. In DNA, the CDR3 is TGTGCTAGCAGCCCCGGCGGGAGCTCCTACGAGCAGTACTTC.

The chain uses TRBV2 and TRBJ2-7, with no clear D. CDR3 length: 13 residues. The germline V gene encodes CDR1 SNHLY and CDR2 FYNNEI. Trimming stripped 3 bases from V and 2 bases from J, with 8 bases between. CDR3 region: CASSERITYEQYV. For the CDR3, the DNA is TGTGCCAGCAGTGAGAGGATCACCTACGAGCAGTACGTC.

The genes are TRBV6-1 and TRBJ2-7; D uncertain. This CDR3 comprises 13 residues. The V and J ends lost 7 bases and 3 bases respectively, with 13 bases between them. Per the germline V gene, CDR1 is MNHNS and CDR2 is SASEGT. The CDR3 loop is CASKLRSFYEQYF. The CDR3 DNA is TGTGCCAGCAAATTACGGAGTTTCTACGAGCAGTACTTC.

This clonotype was found a few times. The chain is built from TRBV19 and TRBJ2-2, with TRBD2 identical over 10 bases. Germline lookup yields CDR1 LNHDA and CDR2 SQIVND (reference sequence). Trimming at V came to 7 bases and at J to 7 bases, leaving 15 bases not matched to a gene. The CDR3 is made up of 17 amino acids. CDR3 residues: CASTPGLAGALGGELFF. The CDR3 DNA reads as TGTGCCAGTACCCCAGGGCTAGCGGGGGCCTTAGGCGGGGAGCTGTTTTTT.

The chain combines TRBV6-6 with TRBJ1-4; D might be TRBD1 (5 bases). This CDR3 is built from 14 residues. Germline CDR1 MNHNY, CDR2 SVGAGI (reference sequence). V lost 8 bases, J lost 8 bases, and 18 bases lay in between. Here the CDR3 reads CASGEGGGEEKLFF. In DNA form, the CDR3 reads TGTGCCAGCGGGGAGGGTGGGGGGGAGGAAAAACTGTTTTTT.

This clonotype has ten or more counts. The J gene is TRBJ2-6, the V gene TRBV7-2; either TRBD1 or TRBD2 may supply D (6 bases each). CDR1 and CDR2 from the germline V gene are SGHTA and FQGNSA. The CDR3 loop spans 17 amino acids. Trimming pared 3 bases from V and 4 bases from J, leaving 16 bases between. The CDR3 sequence is CASSFWVRGDGANVLTF. The CDR3 DNA reads as TGTGCCAGCAGCTTTTGGGTTAGGGGGGACGGGGCCAACGTCCTGACTTTC.

This clonotype was observed many times. This chain joins TRBV7-2 and TRBJ2-7, with 9 bases that match TRBD2. Germline CDR1 SGHTA, CDR2 FQGNSA. Trimming at V came to 1 base and at J to 3 bases, leaving 4 bases not matched to a gene. This CDR3 is built from 15 residues. CDR3 bases: TGTGCCAGCAGCTTAGGACTAGCGGCAAACTACGAGCAGTACGTC. As protein: CASSLGLAANYEQYV.

The V and J genes are TRBV5-6 and TRBJ1-6, with TRBD1 identical over 8 bases. The CDR3 contains 16 residues. With 4 bases clipped from V and 7 bases from J, the junction kept 10 bases outside the gene matches. Germline-derived CDR1 and CDR2 are SGHDT and YYEEEE. CDR3 bases: TGTGCCAGCAGCACCTTCCGACAGGGGAGCAATTCACCCCTCCACTTT. It is translated as CASSTFRQGSNSPLHF.

This clonotype has just a few counts. The V gene is TRBV7-9, the J gene TRBJ2-1; 16 nucleotides align to TRBD2. Looked up from germline, CDR1 is SEHNR and CDR2 is FQNEAQ (reference sequence). Losses at the gene ends were 4 bases for V and 3 bases for J; bases not matched to a gene: 12. This CDR3 comprises 20 residues. CDR3: CASSSLPGLAGGPHYNEQFF. CDR3 DNA sequence: TGTGCCAGCAGCTCCCTCCCGGGACTAGCGGGGGGGCCTCACTACAATGAGCAGTTCTTC. The variable domain in full, with the rest retrieved from reference TRBV7-9 and TRBJ2-1, is DTGVSQNPRHKITKRGQNVTFRCDPISEHNRLYWYRQTLGQGPEFLTYFQNEAQLEKSRLLSDRFSAERPKGSFSTLEIQRTEQGDSAMYLCASSSLPGLAGGPHYNEQFFGPGTRLTVL.

The rearrangement links TRBV24-1 to TRBJ1-2, with D maybe TRBD1 (6 bases). The CDR3 is 13 residues long. V shed 3 bases and J shed 4 bases, with 8 bases lying between them. CDR1 is KGHDR, CDR2 SFDVKD, per germline. The CDR3 is CATSDGGFYGYTF. The DNA of the CDR3 is TGTGCCACCAGTGATGGGGGCTTCTATGGCTACACCTTC.

The table lists this clonotype with many counts. The chain employs TRBV28 and TRBJ1-1; D unclear. V dropped 2 bases and J dropped 4 bases, with 11 bases sitting between them. Germline V gives CDR1 MDHEN, CDR2 SYDVKM. This CDR3 comprises 14 residues. CDR3 nucleotide sequence: TGTGCCAGCAGTTTACGGGGAGGTGGCACTGAAGCTTTCTTT. Its protein is CASSLRGGGTEAFF.

The chain combines TRBV19 with TRBJ2-7; no firm D call. The CDR3 has 12 amino acids. Looked up from germline, CDR1 is LNHDA and CDR2 is SQIVND (reference sequence). Trimming removed 3 bases from V and 6 bases from J, with 9 bases in between. The CDR3 nucleotides read TGTGCCAGTAGTATCCTGAGAGGCGAGCAGTACTTC. Its translation is CASSILRGEQYF.

This clonotype was recorded at least ten times. The CDR3 coding sequence is TGTGCCAGCAGCTTAAGGCTGGGGCTCGAGACCCAGTACTTC. It codes for CASSLRLGLETQYF. The gene calls are TRBV7-6 and TRBJ2-5; tentative D call: TRBD1 (5 bases). The V end was cut by 2 bases, the J end by 5 bases, with 12 bases between. Germline CDR1 is SGHVS and CDR2 is FNYEAQ. This CDR3 contains 14 residues. The complete variable domain, with remaining parts taken from reference TRBV7-6 and TRBJ2-5, reads GAGVSQSPRYKVTKRGQDVALRCDPISGHVSLYWYRQALGQGPEFLTYFNYEAQQDKSGLPNDRFSAERPEGSISTLTIQRTEQRDSAMYRCASSLRLGLETQYFGPGTRLLVL.

The CDR3 coding sequence is TGTGCCATAGGCGGAGGGTCAGAGACCCAGTACTTC. It is translated as CAIGGGSETQYF. The chain employs TRBV12-3 or TRBV12-4 and TRBJ2-5; D perhaps matches TRBD2 (6 bases). This CDR3 has 12 residues. The V and J ends lost 10 bases and 4 bases respectively, with 13 bases between them.